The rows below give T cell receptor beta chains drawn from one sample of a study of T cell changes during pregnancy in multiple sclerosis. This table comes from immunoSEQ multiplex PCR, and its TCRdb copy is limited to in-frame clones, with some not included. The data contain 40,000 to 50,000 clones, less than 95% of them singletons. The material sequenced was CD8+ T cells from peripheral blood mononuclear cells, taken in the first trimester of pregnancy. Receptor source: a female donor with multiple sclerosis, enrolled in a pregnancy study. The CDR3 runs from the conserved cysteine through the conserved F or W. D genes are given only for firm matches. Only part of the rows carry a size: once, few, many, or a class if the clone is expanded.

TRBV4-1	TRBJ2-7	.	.	CASSQVLRGYSYEQYF	TGCGCCAGCAGCCAAGTTCTGCGGGGATACTCCTACGAGCAGTACTTC
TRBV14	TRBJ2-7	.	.	CASSQERGTYEQYF	TGTGCCAGCAGCCAAGAACGGGGGACCTACGAGCAGTACTTC
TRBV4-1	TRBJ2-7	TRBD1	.	CASSQAGTGTYEQYF	TGCGCCAGCAGCCAAGCCGGGACAGGGACCTACGAGCAGTACTTC
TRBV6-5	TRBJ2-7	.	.	CASSYSSQGGFYEQYF	TGTGCCAGCAGTTACTCCAGCCAGGGGGGCTTCTACGAGCAGTACTTC
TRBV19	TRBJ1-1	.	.	CASRPGDTEAFF	TGTGCCAGTAGGCCAGGGGACACTGAAGCTTTCTTT
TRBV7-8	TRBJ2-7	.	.	CASSLAGASTGEQYF	TGTGCCAGCAGCTTAGCGGGAGCCTCCACTGGCGAGCAGTACTTC
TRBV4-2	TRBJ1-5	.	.	CASSQVGRGASRNQPQHF	TGTGCCAGCAGCCAAGTAGGACGGGGGGCGTCTCGCAATCAGCCCCAGCATTTT
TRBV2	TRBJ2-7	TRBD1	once	CASSRTGGYYEQYF	TGTGCCAGCAGTCGGACAGGGGGATACTACGAGCAGTACTTC
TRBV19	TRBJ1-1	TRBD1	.	CASSRGREAFF	TGTGCCAGCTCAAGGGGGCGTGAAGCTTTCTTT
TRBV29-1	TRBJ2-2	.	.	CSVAGNTGELFF	TGCAGCGTTGCCGGGAACACCGGGGAGCTGTTTTTT
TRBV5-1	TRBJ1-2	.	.	CASSLAKRTGTLYGYTF	TGCGCCAGCAGCTTGGCCAAGCGCACCGGAACTCTCTATGGCTACACCTTC
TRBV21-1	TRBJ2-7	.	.	CASSTRTGKHEQYF	TGTGCCAGCAGCACCCGGACAGGGAAGCACGAGCAGTACTTC
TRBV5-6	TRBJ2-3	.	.	CASSLGGGGRMDTQYF	TGTGCCAGCAGCTTGGGTGGGGGAGGCCGTATGGATACGCAGTATTTT
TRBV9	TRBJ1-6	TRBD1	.	CASSVGDRGSPLHF	TGTGCCAGCAGCGTGGGGGACAGGGGTTCACCCCTCCACTTT
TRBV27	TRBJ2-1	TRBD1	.	CASSEDRPINEQFF	TGTGCCAGCAGCGAGGACAGGCCCATCAATGAGCAGTTCTTC
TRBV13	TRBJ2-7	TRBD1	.	CASSSTGVVYEQYF	TGTGCCAGCAGCTCTACAGGGGTGGTCTACGAGCAGTACTTC
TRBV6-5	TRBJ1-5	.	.	CASSKGSVLNQPQHF	TGTGCCAGCAGCAAGGGGTCAGTTCTCAATCAGCCCCAGCATTTT
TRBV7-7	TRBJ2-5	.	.	CASSPRLGSGTQYF	TGTGCCAGCAGCCCCAGACTAGGGTCCGGGACCCAGTACTTC
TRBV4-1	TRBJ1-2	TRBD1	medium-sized	CASSQDRGTGGASGYTF	TGCGCCAGCAGCCAAGATCGAGGGACAGGGGGCGCTTCGGGCTACACCTTC
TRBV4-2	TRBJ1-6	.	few	CASSQEVGSNSPLHF	TGTGCCAGCAGCCAAGAAGTAGGGAGTAATTCACCCCTCCACTTT
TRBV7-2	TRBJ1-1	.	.	CASSFIRENTEAFF	TGTGCCAGCAGCTTTATCAGGGAGAACACTGAAGCTTTCTTT
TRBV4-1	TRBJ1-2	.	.	CASSQASRRGPSYGYTF	TGCGCCAGCAGCCAAGCTAGCCGCCGGGGTCCATCATATGGCTACACCTTC
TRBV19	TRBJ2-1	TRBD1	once	CASSKGQANEQFF	TGTGCCAGTAGTAAGGGACAGGCAAATGAGCAGTTCTTC
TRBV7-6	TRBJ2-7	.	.	CASSDSIAESSYEQYF	TGTGCCAGCAGCGACTCCATAGCGGAATCTTCCTACGAGCAGTACTTC
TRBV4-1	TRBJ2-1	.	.	CASSQGTSGIYNEQFF	TGCGCCAGCAGCCAAGGTACTAGTGGCATTTACAATGAGCAGTTCTTC
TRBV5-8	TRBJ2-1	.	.	CASSLASTANNEQFF	TGTGCCAGCAGCTTGGCCTCGACAGCTAACAATGAGCAGTTCTTC
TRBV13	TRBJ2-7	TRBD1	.	CASSEAETGRSYEQYF	TGTGCCAGCAGCGAAGCAGAGACAGGGCGATCCTACGAGCAGTACTTC
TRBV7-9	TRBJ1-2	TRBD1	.	CASTGQGAPLYGYTF	TGTGCCAGCACAGGACAGGGGGCCCCCCTCTATGGCTACACCTTC
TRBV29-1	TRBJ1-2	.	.	CSVESEENYGYTF	TGCAGCGTTGAGAGCGAGGAGAACTATGGCTACACCTTC
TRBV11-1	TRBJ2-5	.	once	CASSTSLDQETQYF	TGTGCCAGCAGCACCTCGTTAGACCAAGAGACCCAGTACTTC
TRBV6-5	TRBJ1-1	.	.	CASSGQHLGDTEAFF	TGTGCCAGCAGCGGACAACACCTTGGGGACACTGAAGCTTTCTTT
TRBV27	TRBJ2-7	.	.	CASSLRFGGYEQYF	TGTGCCAGCAGTTTACGGTTCGGGGGCTACGAGCAGTACTTC
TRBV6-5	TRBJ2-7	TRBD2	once	CASSYFGGSSYEQYF	TGTGCCAGCAGTTACTTTGGCGGGAGCTCCTACGAGCAGTACTTC
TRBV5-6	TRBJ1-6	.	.	CASSLEGESSYNSPLHF	TGTGCCAGCAGCTTGGAGGGGGAGAGCTCCTATAATTCACCCCTCCACTTT
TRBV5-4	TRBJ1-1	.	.	CASSLWGGVTNTEAFF	TGTGCCAGCAGCTTGTGGGGGGGGGTGACGAACACTGAAGCTTTCTTT
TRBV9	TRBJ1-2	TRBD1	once	CASSVEGTGAAPGGYTF	TGTGCCAGCAGCGTAGAGGGGACAGGGGCCGCCCCGGGAGGCTACACCTTC